This TCR beta chain was sequenced for a study of T-cell reconstitution after alpha-beta-depleted transplantation in children. Study results and caveats: T-cell counts and diversity at one year post-transplant came mainly from newly produced T cells. Recipient T cells and thymic progenitors that survived were the source of the high TCRbeta diversity seen at day 60 in some patients. Several hundred rapidly expanded clones from non-depleted graft cells reportedly supplied alpha-beta T cells about two months post-transplant.

With respect to this clonotype: Its matching antigen is unknown.

Preparation of the TCRbeta library used unique molecular identifiers. One entry per CDR3 protein, called by TCRdb with MiXCR from the PCR reads. The repertoire has some 6,000 distinct CDR3 sequences, 16% of them found once; the top ten carry around 12%. The germline V gene has CDR1 LGHNA and CDR2 YSLEER. Trimming stripped 1 base from V and 11 bases from J, with 17 bases between. The CDR3 spans 14 residues. The clonotype was recovered from a male patient under 18 who had a stem cell transplant for acute myeloid leukemia, so the T cells may come from the graft donor. The sequenced sample was PBMCs, mostly from graft donor cells, obtained 60 days after TCRalphabeta/CD19-depleted stem cell transplant. The rearrangement joins TRBV4-3 to TRBJ1-2; TRBD1 is a possible D gene (6 bases). CDR3 nucleotide sequence: TGCGCCAGCAGCCAAGCCTTTTCGGGGGGCGGTTACACCTTC. Residues: CASSQAFSGGGYTF.